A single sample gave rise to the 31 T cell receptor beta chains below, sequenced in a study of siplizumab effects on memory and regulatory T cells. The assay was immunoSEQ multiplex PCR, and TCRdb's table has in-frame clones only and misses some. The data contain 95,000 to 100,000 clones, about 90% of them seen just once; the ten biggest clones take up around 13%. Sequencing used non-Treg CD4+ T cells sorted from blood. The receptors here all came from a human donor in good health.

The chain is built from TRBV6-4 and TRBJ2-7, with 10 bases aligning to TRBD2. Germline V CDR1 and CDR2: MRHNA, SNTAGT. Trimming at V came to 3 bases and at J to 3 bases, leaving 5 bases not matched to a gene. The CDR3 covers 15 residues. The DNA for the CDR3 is TGTGCCAGCAGTGAACTAGCGGGACCGTACTACGAGCAGTACTTC. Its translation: CASSELAGPYYEQYF.

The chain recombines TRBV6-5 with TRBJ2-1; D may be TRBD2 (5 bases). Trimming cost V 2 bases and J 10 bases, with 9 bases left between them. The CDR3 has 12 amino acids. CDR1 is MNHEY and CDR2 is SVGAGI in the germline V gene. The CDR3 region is CASSYDPSEQFF. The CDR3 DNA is TGTGCCAGCAGTTACGACCCTAGCGAGCAGTTCTTC.

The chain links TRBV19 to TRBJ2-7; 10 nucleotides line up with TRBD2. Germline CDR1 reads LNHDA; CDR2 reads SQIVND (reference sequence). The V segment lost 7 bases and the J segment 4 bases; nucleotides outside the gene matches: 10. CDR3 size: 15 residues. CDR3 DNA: TGTGCCAGTAAACGGACCGGGACTAGCGAATACGAGCAGTACTTC. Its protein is CASKRTGTSEYEQYF.

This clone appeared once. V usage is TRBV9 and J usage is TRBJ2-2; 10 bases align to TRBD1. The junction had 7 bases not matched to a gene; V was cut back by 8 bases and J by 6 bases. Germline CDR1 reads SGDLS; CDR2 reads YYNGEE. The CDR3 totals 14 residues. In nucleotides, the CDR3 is TGTGCCAGTAAGACAGGGGGCGAGGCCGGGGAGCTGTTTTTT. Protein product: CASKTGGEAGELFF.

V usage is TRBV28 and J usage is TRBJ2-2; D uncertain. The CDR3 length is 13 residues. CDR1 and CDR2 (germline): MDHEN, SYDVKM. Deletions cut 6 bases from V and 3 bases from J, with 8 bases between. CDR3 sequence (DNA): TGTGCCAGCAGCTCCCCGGACACCGGGGAGCTGTTTTTT. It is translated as CASSSPDTGELFF.

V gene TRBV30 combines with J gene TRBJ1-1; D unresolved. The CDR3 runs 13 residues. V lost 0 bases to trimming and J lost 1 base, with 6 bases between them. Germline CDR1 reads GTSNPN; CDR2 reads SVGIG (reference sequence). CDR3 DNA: TGTGCCTGGAGTGTAGAGGCGAACACTGAAGCTTTCTTT. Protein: CAWSVEANTEAFF.

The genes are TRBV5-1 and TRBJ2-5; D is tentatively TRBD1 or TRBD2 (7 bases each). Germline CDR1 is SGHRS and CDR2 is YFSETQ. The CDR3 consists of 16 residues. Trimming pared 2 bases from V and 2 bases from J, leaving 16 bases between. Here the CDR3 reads CASSFKTGRGQETQYF. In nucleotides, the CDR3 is TGCGCCAGCAGCTTCAAGACAGGGAGGGGTCAAGAGACCCAGTACTTC.

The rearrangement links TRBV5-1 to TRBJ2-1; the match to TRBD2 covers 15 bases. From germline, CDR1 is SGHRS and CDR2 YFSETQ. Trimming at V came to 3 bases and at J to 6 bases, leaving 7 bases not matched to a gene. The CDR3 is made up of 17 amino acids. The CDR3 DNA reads TGCGCCAGCAGCTGGGGACTAGCGGGAGGCCGGAGCAATGAGCAGTTCTTC. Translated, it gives CASSWGLAGGRSNEQFF.

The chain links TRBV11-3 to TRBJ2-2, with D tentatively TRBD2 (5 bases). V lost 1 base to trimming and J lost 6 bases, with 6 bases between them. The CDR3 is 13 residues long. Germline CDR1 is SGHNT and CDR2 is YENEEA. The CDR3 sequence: CASSLGGPGELFF. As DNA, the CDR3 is TGTGCCAGCAGCTTAGGAGGGCCCGGGGAGCTGTTTTTT. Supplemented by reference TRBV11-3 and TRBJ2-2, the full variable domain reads EAGVVQSPRYKIIEKKQPVAFWCNPISGHNTLYWYLQNLGQGPELLIRYENEEAVDDSQLPKDRFSAERLKGVDSTLKIQPAELGDSAVYLCASSLGGPGELFFGEGSRLTVL.

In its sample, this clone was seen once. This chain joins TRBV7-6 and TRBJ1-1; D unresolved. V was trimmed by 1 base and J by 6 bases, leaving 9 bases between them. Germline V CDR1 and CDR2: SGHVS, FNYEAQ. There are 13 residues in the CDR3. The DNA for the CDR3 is TGTGCCAGCAGCTTAGTTCCCGGGGCTGAAGCTTTCTTT. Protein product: CASSLVPGAEAFF.

The CDR3 is CSVEAPDRPYGYTF. DNA for the CDR3: TGCAGCGTTGAAGCCCCGGACAGGCCCTATGGCTACACCTTC. The gene calls are TRBV29-1 and TRBJ1-2; 7 nucleotides line up with TRBD1. Losses at the gene ends were 1 base for V and 4 bases for J; bases not matched to a gene: 6. The CDR3 contains 14 residues. From germline, CDR1 is SQVTM and CDR2 ANQGSEA. The variable domain in full, with the rest retrieved from reference TRBV29-1 and TRBJ1-2, is SAVISQKPSRDICQRGTSLTIQCQVDSQVTMMFWYRQQPGQSLTLIATANQGSEATYESGFVIDKFPISRPNLTFSTLTVSNMSPEDSSIYLCSVEAPDRPYGYTFGSGTRLTVV.

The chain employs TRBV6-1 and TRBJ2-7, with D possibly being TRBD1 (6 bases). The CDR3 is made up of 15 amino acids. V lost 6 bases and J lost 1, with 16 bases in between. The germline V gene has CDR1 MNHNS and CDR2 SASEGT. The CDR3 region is CASSTQTGGSYEQYF. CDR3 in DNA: TGTGCCAGCAGCACACAGACAGGTGGATCCTACGAGCAGTACTTC.

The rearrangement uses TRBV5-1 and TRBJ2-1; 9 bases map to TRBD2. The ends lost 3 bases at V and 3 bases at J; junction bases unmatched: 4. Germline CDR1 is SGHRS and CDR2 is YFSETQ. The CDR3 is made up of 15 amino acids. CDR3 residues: CASSSKAGGYNEQFF. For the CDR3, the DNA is TGCGCCAGCAGCTCGAAAGCGGGAGGCTACAATGAGCAGTTCTTC.

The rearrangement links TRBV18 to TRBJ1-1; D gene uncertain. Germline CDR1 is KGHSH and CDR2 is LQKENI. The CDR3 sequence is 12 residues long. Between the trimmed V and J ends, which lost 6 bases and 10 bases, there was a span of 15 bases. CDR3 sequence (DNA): TGTGCCAGCTCCCAAGAGGTCCTCGGAGCTTTCTTT. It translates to CASSQEVLGAFF.

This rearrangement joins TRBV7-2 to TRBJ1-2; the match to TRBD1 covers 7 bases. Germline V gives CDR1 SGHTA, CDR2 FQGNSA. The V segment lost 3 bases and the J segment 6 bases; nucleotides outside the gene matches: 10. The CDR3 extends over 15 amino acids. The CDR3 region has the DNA TGTGCCAGCAGCTTGTTCATCAGGGGGGAGGATGGCTACACCTTC. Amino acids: CASSLFIRGEDGYTF.

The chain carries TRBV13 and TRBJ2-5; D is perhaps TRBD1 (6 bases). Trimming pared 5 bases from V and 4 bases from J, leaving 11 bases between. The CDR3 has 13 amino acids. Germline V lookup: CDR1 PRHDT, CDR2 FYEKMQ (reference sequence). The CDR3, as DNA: TGTGCCAGCAGCCGGATGGGGGCAGAGACCCAGTACTTC. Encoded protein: CASSRMGAETQYF. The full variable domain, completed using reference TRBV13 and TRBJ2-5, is AAGVIQSPRHLIKEKRETATLKCYPIPRHDTVYWYQQGPGQDPQFLISFYEKMQSDKGSIPDRFSAQQFSDYHSELNMSSLELGDSALYFCASSRMGAETQYFGPGTRLLVL.

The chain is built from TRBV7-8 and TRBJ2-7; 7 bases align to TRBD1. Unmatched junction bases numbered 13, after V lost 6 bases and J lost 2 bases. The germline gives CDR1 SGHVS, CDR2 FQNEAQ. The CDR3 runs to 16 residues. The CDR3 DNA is TGTGCCAGCAGTTTGGGGCCGGGACAGAGTACCTACGAGCAGTACTTC. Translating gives CASSLGPGQSTYEQYF. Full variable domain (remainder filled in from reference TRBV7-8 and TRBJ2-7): GAGVSQSPRYKVAKRGQDVALRCDPISGHVSLFWYQQALGQGPEFLTYFQNEAQLDKSGLPSDRFFAERPEGSVSTLKIQRTQQEDSAVYLCASSLGPGQSTYEQYFGPGTRLTVT.

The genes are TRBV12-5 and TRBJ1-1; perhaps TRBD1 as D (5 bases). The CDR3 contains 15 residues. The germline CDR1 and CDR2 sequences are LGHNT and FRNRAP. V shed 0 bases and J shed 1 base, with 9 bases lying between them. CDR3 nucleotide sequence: TGTGCTAGTGGTTTGGTACGACAGACGAACACTGAAGCTTTCTTT. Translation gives CASGLVRQTNTEAFF.

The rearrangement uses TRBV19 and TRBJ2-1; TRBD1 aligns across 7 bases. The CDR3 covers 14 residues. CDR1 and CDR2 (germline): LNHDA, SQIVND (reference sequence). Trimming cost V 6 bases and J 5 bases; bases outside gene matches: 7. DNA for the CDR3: TGTGCCAGTAGCCTCTCCGGGACAGACAATGAGCAGTTCTTC. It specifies CASSLSGTDNEQFF.

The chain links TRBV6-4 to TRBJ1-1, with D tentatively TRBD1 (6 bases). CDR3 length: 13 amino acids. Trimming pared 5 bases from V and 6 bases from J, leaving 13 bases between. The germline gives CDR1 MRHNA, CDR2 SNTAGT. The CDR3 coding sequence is TGTGCCAGCAGTTTGTCTCAGGGGTCTGAAGCTTTCTTT. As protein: CASSLSQGSEAFF.

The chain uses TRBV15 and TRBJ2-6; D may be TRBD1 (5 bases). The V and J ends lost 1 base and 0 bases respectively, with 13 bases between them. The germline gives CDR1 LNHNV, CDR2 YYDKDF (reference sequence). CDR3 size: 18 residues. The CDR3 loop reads CATSRVPGPSSGANVLTF. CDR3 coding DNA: TGTGCCACCAGCAGAGTGCCAGGGCCGAGCTCTGGGGCCAACGTCCTGACTTTC.

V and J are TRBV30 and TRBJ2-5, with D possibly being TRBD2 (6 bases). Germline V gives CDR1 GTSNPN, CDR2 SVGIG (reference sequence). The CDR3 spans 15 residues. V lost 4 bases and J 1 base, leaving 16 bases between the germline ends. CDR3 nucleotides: TGTGCCTGGACTGGGGTCTCCGGGGGCCAAGAGACCCAGTACTTC. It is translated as CAWTGVSGGQETQYF.

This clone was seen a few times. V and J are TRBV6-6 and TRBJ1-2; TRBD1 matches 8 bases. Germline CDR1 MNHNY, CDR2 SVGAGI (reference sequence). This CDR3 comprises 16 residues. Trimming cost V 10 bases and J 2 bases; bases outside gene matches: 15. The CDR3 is CATRTGRPGGNYGYTF. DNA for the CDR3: TGTGCCACCCGGACAGGGAGGCCGGGGGGCAACTATGGCTACACCTTC.

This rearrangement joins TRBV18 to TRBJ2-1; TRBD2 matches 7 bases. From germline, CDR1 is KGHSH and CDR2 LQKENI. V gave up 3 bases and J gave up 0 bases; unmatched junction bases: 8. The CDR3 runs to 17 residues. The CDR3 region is CASSPRLAESSYNEQFF. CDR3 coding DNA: TGTGCCAGCTCACCGCGGCTAGCGGAAAGCTCCTACAATGAGCAGTTCTTC.

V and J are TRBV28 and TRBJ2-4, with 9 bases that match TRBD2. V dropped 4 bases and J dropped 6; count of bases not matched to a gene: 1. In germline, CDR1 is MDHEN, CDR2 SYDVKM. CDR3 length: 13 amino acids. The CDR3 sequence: CASSSSGANIQYF. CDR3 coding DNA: TGTGCCAGCAGTTCTAGCGGGGCAAACATTCAGTACTTC. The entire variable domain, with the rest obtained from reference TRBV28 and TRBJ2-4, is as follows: DVKVTQSSRYLVKRTGEKVFLECVQDMDHENMFWYRQDPGLGLRLIYFSYDVKMKEKGDIPEGYSVSREKKERFSLILESASTNQTSMYLCASSSSGANIQYFGAGTRLSVL.

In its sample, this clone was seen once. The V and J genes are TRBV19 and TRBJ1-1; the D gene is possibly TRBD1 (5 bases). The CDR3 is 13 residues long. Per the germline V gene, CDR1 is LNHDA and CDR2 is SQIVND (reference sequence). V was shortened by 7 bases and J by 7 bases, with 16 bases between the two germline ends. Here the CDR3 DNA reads TGTGCCAGTACCCCAACTGGGGGGATTGAAGCTTTCTTT. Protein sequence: CASTPTGGIEAFF. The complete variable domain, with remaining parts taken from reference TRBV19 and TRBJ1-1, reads DGGITQSPKYLFRKEGQNVTLSCEQNLNHDAMYWYRQDPGQGLRLIYYSQIVNDFQKGDIAEGYSVSREKKESFPLTVTSAQKNPTAFYLCASTPTGGIEAFFGQGTRLTVV.

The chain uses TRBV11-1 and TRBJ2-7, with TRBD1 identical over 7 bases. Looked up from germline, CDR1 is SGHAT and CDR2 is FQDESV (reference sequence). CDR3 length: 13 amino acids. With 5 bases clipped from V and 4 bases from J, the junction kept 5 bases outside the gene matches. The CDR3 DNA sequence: TGTGCCAGCAGCCTAGGGGGCGTTTACGAGCAGTACTTC. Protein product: CASSLGGVYEQYF.

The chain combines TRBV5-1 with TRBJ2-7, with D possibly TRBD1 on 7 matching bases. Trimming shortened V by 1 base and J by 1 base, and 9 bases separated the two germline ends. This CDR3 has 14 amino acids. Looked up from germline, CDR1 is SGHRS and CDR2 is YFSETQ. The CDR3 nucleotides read TGCGCCAGCAGCTTGCAGGGGGGATCCTACGAGCAGTACTTC. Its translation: CASSLQGGSYEQYF.

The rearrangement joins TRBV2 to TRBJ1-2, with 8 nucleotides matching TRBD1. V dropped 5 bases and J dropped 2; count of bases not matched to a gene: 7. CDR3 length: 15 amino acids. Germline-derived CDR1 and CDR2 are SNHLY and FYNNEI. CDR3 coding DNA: TGTGCCAGCAGTTCCCCGGGACAGGAAAACTATGGCTACACCTTC. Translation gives CASSSPGQENYGYTF.

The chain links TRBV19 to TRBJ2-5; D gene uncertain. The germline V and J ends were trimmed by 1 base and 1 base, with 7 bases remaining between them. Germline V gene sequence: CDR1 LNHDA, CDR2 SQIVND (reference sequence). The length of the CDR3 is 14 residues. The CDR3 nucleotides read TGTGCCAGTAGTATAGTGGGGTTCCAAGAGACCCAGTACTTC. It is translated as CASSIVGFQETQYF. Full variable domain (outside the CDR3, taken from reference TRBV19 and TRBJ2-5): DGGITQSPKYLFRKEGQNVTLSCEQNLNHDAMYWYRQDPGQGLRLIYYSQIVNDFQKGDIAEGYSVSREKKESFPLTVTSAQKNPTAFYLCASSIVGFQETQYFGPGTRLLVL.

The chain's CDR3 is CASRGTVKKLFF. CDR3 in DNA: TGTGCCAGCAGAGGGACGGTCAAGAAACTGTTTTTT. V and J are TRBV28 and TRBJ1-4; TRBD1 is a possible D gene (5 bases). The CDR3 covers 12 residues. The V gene's germline CDR1 is MDHEN and CDR2 SYDVKM. Trimming removed 6 bases at V and 11 bases at J, with 13 bases between.